This entry lists 8 T cell receptor beta chains sequenced from one sample in a study of cytomegalovirus exposure and HLA in healthy donors (dated by TCRdb to 2015 to 2018). The library was built by means of the immunoSEQ multiplex PCR assay. A mixture of 60 forward primers for TCR Vbeta segments and 13 reverse primers for TCR Jbeta segments was used in the multiplex PCR. TCRdb retrieved this table from immuneACCESS and kept in-frame rearrangements only. Not all clones are present; in checked studies, unresolved V genes account for under half, and no reason is known for the remainder. The sample table records around 110,000 clones; around 10% of these occur just once. The top ten hold approximately 3% of the sample. The sequencing sample was made of PBMCs. The source of these receptors is a man younger than 40 in good health and CMV-seronegative.

The chain uses TRBV11-2 and TRBJ2-3; D uncertain. Germline V gene lookup returns CDR1 SGHAT and CDR2 FQNNGV. V was clipped by 1 base and J by 4 bases, with 6 bases between them. The CDR3 covers 13 residues. The CDR3 loop is CASSLVRPDTQYF. CDR3 DNA: TGTGCCAGCAGCTTAGTCCGTCCAGATACGCAGTATTTT.

The chain combines TRBV28 with TRBJ2-5; 8 positions match TRBD1. V lost 6 bases, J lost 5 bases, and 14 bases stayed unmatched. The length of the CDR3 is 16 residues. Germline CDR1 MDHEN, CDR2 SYDVKM. Here the CDR3 reads CASSYPTGEVGETQYF. CDR3 sequence (DNA): TGTGCCAGCAGCTATCCGACAGGGGAGGTGGGGGAGACCCAGTACTTC.

A few counts support this clone. The chain has TRBV28 and TRBJ2-2, with D unresolved. Germline V gene lookup returns CDR1 MDHEN and CDR2 SYDVKM. V was clipped by 6 bases and J by 3 bases, with 14 bases between them. This CDR3 is 15 amino acids long. As DNA, the CDR3 is TGTGCCAGCAGCCACGACAAGGATTACACCGGGGAGCTGTTTTTT. Its protein product is CASSHDKDYTGELFF.

In this sample, this clone turned up a few times. V is TRBV5-6 and J is TRBJ2-7; D possibly corresponds to TRBD2 (6 bases). CDR3 length: 16 residues. Germline V gives CDR1 SGHDT, CDR2 YYEEEE. Between the trimmed V and J ends, which lost 3 bases and 2 bases, there was a span of 18 bases. CDR3 sequence: CASSSPGAGRTYEQYF. As DNA, the CDR3 is TGTGCCAGCAGCTCCCCCGGGGCGGGAAGGACCTACGAGCAGTACTTC.

The chain joins TRBV18 to TRBJ1-1, with D unclear. CDR3 length: 15 amino acids. The germline CDR1 and CDR2 sequences are KGHSH and LQKENI. The V end lost 4 bases, the J end lost 1 base, and 13 bases lay between the germline ends. DNA of the CDR3: TGTGCCAGCTCACTCTCTTATGTACAGAACACTGAAGCTTTCTTT. Protein sequence: CASSLSYVQNTEAFF.

The gene calls are TRBV19 and TRBJ1-2; D may be TRBD1 (5 bases). V dropped 0 bases and J dropped 4 bases, with 12 bases sitting between them. This CDR3 region has 15 residues. CDR1 is LNHDA and CDR2 is SQIVND in the germline V gene (reference sequence). The CDR3 nucleotides are TGTGCCAGTAGTATAGACCCAGGGCAACTCTATGGCTACACCTTC. It yields the protein CASSIDPGQLYGYTF.

In this sample, this clone turned up a few times. The chain couples TRBV30 to TRBJ2-7; D perhaps matches TRBD2 (5 bases). There are 13 residues in the CDR3. Trimming removed 5 bases at V and 4 bases at J, with 15 bases between. CDR1 GTSNPN and CDR2 SVGIG come from the germline V gene (reference sequence). CDR3 amino acids: CAWLVRGRYEQYF. In DNA, the CDR3 is TGTGCCTGGCTGGTTAGAGGGAGATACGAGCAGTACTTC.

This clone was picked up a small number of times. V gene TRBV5-1 combines with J gene TRBJ2-1; no firm D call. V was cut by 1 base and J by 0 bases, with 14 bases left in between. This CDR3 has 17 amino acids. From germline, CDR1 is SGHRS and CDR2 YFSETQ. In DNA, the CDR3 is TGCGCCAGCAGCTTGATATACTGGGCTAACTCCTACAATGAGCAGTTCTTC. Encoded protein: CASSLIYWANSYNEQFF.